The 13 T cell receptor beta chains listed next were all sequenced from one sample in a study of blood T cell repertoires in COVID-19. This table comes from immunoSEQ multiplex PCR, and its TCRdb copy is limited to in-frame clones, with some not included. The table includes approximately 99,000 clones, around 64% detected once. Sequenced input: peripheral blood. These receptor sequences come from a woman aged 35 to 49 with acute or convalescent COVID-19.

V and J are TRBV9 and TRBJ2-3, with D perhaps matching TRBD2 (6 bases). The CDR3 loop spans 13 amino acids. Germline-derived CDR1 and CDR2 are SGDLS and YYNGEE. The V and J ends lost 3 bases and 1 base respectively, with 6 bases between them. CDR3 nucleotide sequence: TGTGCCAGCAGCGGCGGGGGCACAGATACGCAGTATTTT. Its translation is CASSGGGTDTQYF.

V usage is TRBV6-1 and J usage is TRBJ1-2; no definite D call. V was clipped by 3 bases and J by 4 bases, with 12 bases between them. This CDR3 contains 14 residues. Germline CDR1 and CDR2: MNHNS and SASEGT. CDR3 residues: CASSDNGEGYGYTF. CDR3 DNA sequence: TGTGCCAGCAGTGATAACGGGGAAGGCTATGGCTACACCTTC.

This chain links TRBV2 with TRBJ2-7; weak D call: TRBD1 (7 bases). Germline loops: CDR1 SNHLY, CDR2 FYNNEI. CDR3 length equals 15 residues. The V end lost 6 bases, the J end lost 6 bases, and 21 bases lay between the germline ends. CDR3 in amino acids: CASSPEAGGFFEQYF. In DNA form, the CDR3 reads TGTGCCAGCAGCCCGGAGGCAGGGGGGTTTTTCGAGCAGTACTTC.

The V and J genes are TRBV7-3 and TRBJ2-3; D call uncertain. The germline V gene has CDR1 SGHTA and CDR2 FQGTGA. Between the trimmed V and J ends, which lost 5 bases and 1 base, there was a span of 7 bases. The CDR3 contains 13 residues. CDR3 loop: CASSQARTDTQYF. Written as DNA, the CDR3 is TGTGCCAGCAGCCAGGCGCGCACAGATACGCAGTATTTT.

The V call is TRBV2, the J call TRBJ1-6; the match to TRBD1 covers 8 bases. The CDR3 totals 14 residues. The germline gives CDR1 SNHLY, CDR2 FYNNEI. V lost 10 bases, J lost 7 bases, and 9 bases stayed unmatched. The CDR3 DNA reads as TGTGCCACAGGGACAGGTGCCCTGAATTCACCCCTCCACTTT. It codes for CATGTGALNSPLHF.

The gene calls are TRBV24-1 and TRBJ2-5; 7 bases are shared with TRBD1. The J segment lost 7 bases and the V segment lost 4 bases, leaving 14 bases of the junction unmatched. Germline-derived CDR1 and CDR2 are KGHDR and SFDVKD. The CDR3 totals 16 residues. CDR3 sequence (DNA): TGTGCCACCAGTGACCGAAGGACAGGTGGAACAAGGACCCAGTACTTC. Translated: CATSDRRTGGTRTQYF.

The CDR3 nucleotides are TGTGCCAGCAGCTTAGGAGACAATGAGCAGTTCTTC. Translating it yields CASSLGDNEQFF. The rearrangement joins TRBV7-2 to TRBJ2-1; D not resolved. Trimming took 1 base from V and 5 from J, leaving 3 bases between them. This CDR3 spans 12 amino acids. The germline gives CDR1 SGHTA, CDR2 FQGNSA.

The rearrangement links TRBV30 to TRBJ1-4; perhaps TRBD1 as D (6 bases). V lost 2 bases to trimming and J lost 4 bases, with 14 bases between them. Germline V gene sequence: CDR1 GTSNPN, CDR2 SVGIG (reference sequence). The CDR3 covers 15 residues. DNA of the CDR3: TGTGCCTGGAGTACCTCGACAGGCTTTAATGAAAAACTGTTTTTT. Translating gives CAWSTSTGFNEKLFF.

CDR3 nucleotide sequence: TGTGCCAGCAGCACAACAGCTACCGACTATGGCTACACCTTC. Its translation: CASSTTATDYGYTF. The gene calls are TRBV9 and TRBJ1-2; no clear D. This CDR3 region has 14 residues. V was clipped by 4 bases and J by 3 bases, with 13 bases between them. Per germline, CDR1 SGDLS and CDR2 YYNGEE.

The rearrangement uses TRBV18 and TRBJ2-5, with TRBD2 matching over 8 bases. Unmatched junction bases numbered 4, after V lost 3 bases and J lost 1 base. CDR1 is KGHSH and CDR2 is LQKENI in the germline V gene. This CDR3 has 15 amino acids. The CDR3 coding sequence is TGTGCCAGCTCACCTTCCGGGACTAGCCAAGAGACCCAGTACTTC. Encoded protein: CASSPSGTSQETQYF.

V gene TRBV7-2 combines with J gene TRBJ2-5; D is unclear. Germline CDR1 reads SGHTA; CDR2 reads FQGNSA. The ends were cut back, 2 bases at V and 4 bases at J, with 8 bases in the middle. CDR3 length: 13 amino acids. CDR3 DNA: TGTGCCAGCAGCTTAACCGTGGCAGAGACCCAGTACTTC. It codes for CASSLTVAETQYF.

V and J are TRBV14 and TRBJ1-5, with TRBD1 as a possible D gene (6 bases). Looked up from germline, CDR1 is SGHDN and CDR2 is FVKESK. The CDR3 spans 14 residues. The ends were cut back, 5 bases at V and 7 bases at J, with 15 bases in the middle. CDR3 loop: CASSFGGPGQPQHF. The CDR3 bases are TGTGCCAGCAGCTTCGGGGGGCCGGGGCAGCCCCAGCATTTT.

J is TRBJ2-5 and V is TRBV7-3, with 11 bases matching TRBD2. CDR1 SGHTA and CDR2 FQGTGA come from the germline V gene. The CDR3 length is 15 residues. The V gene end was trimmed by 4 bases and the J gene end by 5 bases; junction bases not matched to a gene: 6. The CDR3 reads CASSSTGLAVETQYF. The CDR3, as DNA: TGTGCCAGCAGCTCGACGGGACTAGCGGTTGAGACCCAGTACTTC.